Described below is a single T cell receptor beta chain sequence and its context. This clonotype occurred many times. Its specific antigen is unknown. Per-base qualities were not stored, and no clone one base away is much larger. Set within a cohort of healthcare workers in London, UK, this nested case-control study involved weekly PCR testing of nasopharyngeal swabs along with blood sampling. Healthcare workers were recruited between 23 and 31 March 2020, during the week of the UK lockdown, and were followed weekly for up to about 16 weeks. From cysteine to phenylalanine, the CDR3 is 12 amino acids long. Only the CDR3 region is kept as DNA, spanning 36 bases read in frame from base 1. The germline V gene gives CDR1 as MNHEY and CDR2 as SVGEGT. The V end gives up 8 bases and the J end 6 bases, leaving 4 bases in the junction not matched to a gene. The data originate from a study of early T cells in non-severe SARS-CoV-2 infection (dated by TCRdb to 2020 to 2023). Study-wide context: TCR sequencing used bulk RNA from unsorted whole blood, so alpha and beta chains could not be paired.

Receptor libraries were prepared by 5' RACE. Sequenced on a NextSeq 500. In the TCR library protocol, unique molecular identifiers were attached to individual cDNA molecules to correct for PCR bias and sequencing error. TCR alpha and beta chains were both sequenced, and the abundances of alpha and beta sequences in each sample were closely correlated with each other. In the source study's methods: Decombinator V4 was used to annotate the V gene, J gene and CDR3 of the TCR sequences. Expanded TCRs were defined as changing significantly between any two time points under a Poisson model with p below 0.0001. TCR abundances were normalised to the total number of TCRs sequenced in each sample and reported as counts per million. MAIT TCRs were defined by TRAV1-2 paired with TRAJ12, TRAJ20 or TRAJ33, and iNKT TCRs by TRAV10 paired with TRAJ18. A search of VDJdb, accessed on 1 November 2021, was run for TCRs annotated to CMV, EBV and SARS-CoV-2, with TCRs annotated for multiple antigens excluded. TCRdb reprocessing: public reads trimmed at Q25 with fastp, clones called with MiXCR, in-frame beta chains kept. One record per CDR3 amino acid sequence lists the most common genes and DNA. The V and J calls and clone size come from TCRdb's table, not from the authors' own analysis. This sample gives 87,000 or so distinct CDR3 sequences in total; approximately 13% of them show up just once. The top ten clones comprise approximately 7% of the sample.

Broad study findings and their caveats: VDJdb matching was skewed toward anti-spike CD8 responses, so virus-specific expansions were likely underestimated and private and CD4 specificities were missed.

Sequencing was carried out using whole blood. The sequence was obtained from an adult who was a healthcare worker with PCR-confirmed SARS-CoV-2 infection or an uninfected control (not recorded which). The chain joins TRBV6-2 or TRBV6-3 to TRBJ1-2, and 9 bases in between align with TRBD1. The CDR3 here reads CASRDRVDGYTF. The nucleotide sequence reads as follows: TGTGCCAGCCGGGACAGGGTTGATGGCTACACCTTC.